One sample yielded the 16 T cell receptor beta chains listed below, sequenced in a study of post-analysis software for immune sequencing data. Study-wide results and caveats: About five TRBV segments were more frequent in patients than controls; TRBV5-6, TRBV5-1 and TRBV20-1 belonged to this group.

The authors incorporated unique molecular identifiers into the TCR beta cDNA libraries. Each CDR3 protein gets one entry after TCRdb re-called the PCR reads with MiXCR. The repertoire holds roughly 730,000 distinct CDR3 sequences, with roughly 27% as singletons. These receptors have no known antigen. The specimen was blood. These receptor sequences come from a girl aged 10 to 17 with multiple sclerosis.

There are a few counts of this clonotype. The chain joins TRBV12-3 or TRBV12-4 to TRBJ2-5; 9 bases line up with TRBD1. The CDR3 length is 14 residues. The V segment lost 7 bases and the J segment 5 bases; nucleotides outside the gene matches: 8. CDR3 DNA sequence: TGTGCCAGCACTAAGGGACAGGGAGTGGAGACCCAGTACTTC. Translating gives CASTKGQGVETQYF.

V is TRBV24-1 and J is TRBJ2-4; D is unresolved. Germline-derived CDR1 and CDR2 are KGHDR and SFDVKD. The CDR3 covers 15 residues. The V end lost 9 bases, the J end lost 3 bases, and 17 bases lay between the germline ends. Here the CDR3 reads CATSLPGRVKNIQYF. DNA for the CDR3: TGTGCCACCTCTCTGCCAGGCCGGGTCAAAAACATTCAGTACTTC.

This clonotype was seen a handful of times. V is TRBV5-1 and J is TRBJ2-1; TRBD2 matches at 9 bases. The V segment lost 2 bases and the J segment 4 bases; nucleotides outside the gene matches: 10. The CDR3 extends over 17 amino acids. The germline V gene has CDR1 SGHRS and CDR2 YFSETQ. This chain's CDR3 is CASSFVGGGAPYNEQFF. Written as DNA, the CDR3 is TGCGCCAGCAGCTTCGTTGGCGGGGGGGCCCCGTACAATGAGCAGTTCTTC.

Here the CDR3 reads CASSFGRADWFF. The CDR3 region has the DNA TGCGCCAGCAGCTTTGGGAGGGCGGACTGGTTCTTC. The chain couples TRBV5-1 to TRBJ2-1, with 7 bases identical to TRBD2. CDR1 and CDR2 from the germline V gene are SGHRS and YFSETQ. V trimming: 2 bases; J trimming: 15 bases; junction bases outside the gene matches: 8. The CDR3 runs 12 residues.

The V call is TRBV9, the J call TRBJ2-2; 7 bases fit TRBD2. The V gene end was trimmed by 0 bases and the J gene end by 7 bases; junction bases not matched to a gene: 6. The CDR3 consists of 15 residues. CDR1 SGDLS and CDR2 YYNGEE come from the germline V gene. The CDR3 nucleotides are TGTGCCAGCAGCGTAGGTCGGGAGGCCGACGGGGAGCTGTTTTTT. Translated: CASSVGREADGELFF.

This clonotype showed up just a few times. The rearrangement uses TRBV20-1 and TRBJ2-1, with a possible D match to TRBD2 (6 bases). Germline V gives CDR1 DFQATT, CDR2 SNEGSKA (reference sequence). The CDR3 consists of 12 residues. V was shortened by 5 bases and J by 6 bases, with 11 bases between the two germline ends. The CDR3 bases are TGCAGTGCTGGGGGGAGAGGCAATGAGCAGTTCTTC. This encodes CSAGGRGNEQFF.

CDR3 sequence: CASGALLAGIADTQYF. In DNA form, the CDR3 reads TGTGCCAGCGGGGCACTCTTAGCGGGAATCGCAGATACGCAGTATTTT. The V gene is TRBV12-3 or TRBV12-4, the J gene TRBJ2-3; 8 bases fit TRBD2. This CDR3 comprises 16 residues. Trimming cost V 8 bases and J 4 bases; bases outside gene matches: 14.

This clonotype has a count of ten or more. The J gene is TRBJ2-1, the V gene TRBV7-2; 7 nucleotides line up with TRBD2. The CDR3 sequence is 16 residues long. Germline CDR1 reads SGHTA; CDR2 reads FQGNSA. Germline trimming cut 2 bases from V and 8 bases from J; bases unmatched to any gene: 12. The CDR3 DNA reads TGTGCCAGCAGCTTACTAGCGGCCCCCAAGTCCGATGAGCAGTTCTTC. This codes for CASSLLAAPKSDEQFF. Variable domain in full (rest from reference TRBV7-2 and TRBJ2-1): GAGVSQSPSNKVTEKGKDVELRCDPISGHTALYWYRQSLGQGLEFLIYFQGNSAPDKSGLPSDRFSAERTGGSVSTLTIQRTQQEDSAVYLCASSLLAAPKSDEQFFGPGTRLTVL.

This clonotype was picked up many times. The J gene is TRBJ2-3, the V gene TRBV20-1; D is undetermined. The CDR3 covers 12 residues. V gave up 5 bases and J gave up 5 bases, with 11 bases separating them. Germline CDR1 and CDR2: DFQATT and SNEGSKA (reference sequence). The CDR3 DNA reads TGCAGTGCTTCCCGAACTGGAGATACGCAGTATTTT. It is translated as CSASRTGDTQYF.

This clonotype came up many times. This rearrangement joins TRBV5-1 to TRBJ2-3; 8 bases are a match to TRBD1. CDR1 and CDR2 from the germline V gene are SGHRS and YFSETQ. The CDR3 runs to 13 residues. V lost 5 bases to trimming and J lost 3 bases; unmatched junction nucleotides: 2. Here the CDR3 DNA reads TGCGCCAGCAGGGGGACAGGAACAGATACGCAGTATTTT. It codes for CASRGTGTDTQYF.

This clonotype has just a few counts. In nucleotides, the CDR3 is TGTGCCAGCAGCTTAGTAGGATTGGCAGATACGCAGTATTTT. Residues: CASSLVGLADTQYF. The chain recombines TRBV7-2 with TRBJ2-3; D is ambiguous. Per the germline V gene, CDR1 is SGHTA and CDR2 is FQGNSA. This CDR3 has 14 residues. The V gene lost 1 base and the J gene lost 4 bases, with 9 bases spanning the gap.

The V and J genes are TRBV29-1 and TRBJ2-1; the D gene is possibly TRBD1 (7 bases). Trimming took 2 bases from V and 1 from J, leaving 9 bases between them. There are 14 residues in the CDR3. CDR1 SQVTM and CDR2 ANQGSEA come from the germline V gene. CDR3 in amino acids: CSVESGGSYNEQFF. CDR3 in DNA: TGCAGCGTTGAATCAGGGGGGTCCTACAATGAGCAGTTCTTC.

This clonotype has a count of ten or more. The chain couples TRBV9 to TRBJ2-1, with 10 positions matching TRBD2. The CDR3 contains 13 residues. Germline assignment: CDR1 SGDLS and CDR2 YYNGEE. Trimming removed 7 bases from V and 6 bases from J; junction bases left unmatched: 4. The CDR3 DNA follows: TGTGCCAGCTCTAGCGGGAGTTCCAATGAGCAGTTCTTC. Encoded protein: CASSSGSSNEQFF.

The sample holds many counts of this clonotype. The gene calls are TRBV9 and TRBJ2-1; D gene ambiguous. The CDR3 has 13 amino acids. Germline V gene lookup returns CDR1 SGDLS and CDR2 YYNGEE. V dropped 2 bases and J dropped 4 bases, with 7 bases sitting between them. CDR3 DNA: TGTGCCAGCAGCGTCGCAAGGTACAATGAGCAGTTCTTC. It yields the protein CASSVARYNEQFF.

This clonotype was seen at least ten times. V usage is TRBV27 and J usage is TRBJ2-1; 8 bases agree with TRBD2. Trimming cost V 8 bases and J 14 bases; bases outside gene matches: 8. The CDR3 covers 11 residues. From germline, CDR1 is MNHEY and CDR2 SMNVEV (reference sequence). DNA for the CDR3: TGTGCCAGCCTCACCGGGACTAGGGAGTTCTTC. Encoded protein: CASLTGTREFF.

The chain has TRBV20-1 and TRBJ1-2; D is unclear. The germline V gene has CDR1 DFQATT and CDR2 SNEGSKA (reference sequence). This CDR3 has 12 residues. V dropped 6 bases and J dropped 11 bases, with 19 bases sitting between them. The CDR3 region has the DNA TGCAGTGCCAGATTGGGTCTCTATCGGTACACCTTC. It encodes CSARLGLYRYTF.